This entry is about one T cell receptor beta chain. Its antigen remains unidentified. The sample comes from a study of graft-versus-host responses after intestinal transplantation. Study-wide results and limits: GvH clones detected in recipient marrow included some appearing first in ileum or blood.

Produced via immunoSEQ multiplex PCR; TCRdb's table is partial and in-frame only. The sample carries about 99,000 clones, around 93% recorded once. The sequenced sample was unstimulated CD8+ T cells sorted from spleen or lymph node cells, obtained before transplant. The origin of this receptor is a human donor who was the organ donor for an intestinal transplant.

This CDR3 reads CASSLGLSYGYTF. The CDR3, as DNA: TGTGCCAGCAGCTTAGGACTTTCATATGGCTACACCTTC. The chain is built from TRBV7-9 and TRBJ1-2; D uncertain. The V end was cut by 1 base, the J end by 5 bases, with 8 bases between. The CDR3 is 13 residues long. The germline V gene has CDR1 SEHNR and CDR2 FQNEAQ (reference sequence).